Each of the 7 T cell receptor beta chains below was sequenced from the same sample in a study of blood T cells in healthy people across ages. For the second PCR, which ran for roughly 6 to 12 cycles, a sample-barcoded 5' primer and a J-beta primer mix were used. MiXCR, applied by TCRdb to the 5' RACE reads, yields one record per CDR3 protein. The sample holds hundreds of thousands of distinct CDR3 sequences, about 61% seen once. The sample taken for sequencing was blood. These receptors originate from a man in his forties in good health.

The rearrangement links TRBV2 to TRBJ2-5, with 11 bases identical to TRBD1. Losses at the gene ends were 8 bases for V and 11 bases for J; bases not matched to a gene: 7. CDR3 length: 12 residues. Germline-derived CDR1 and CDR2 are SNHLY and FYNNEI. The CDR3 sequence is CASGTGGTEQYF. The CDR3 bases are TGTGCCAGCGGGACAGGGGGAACTGAGCAGTACTTC. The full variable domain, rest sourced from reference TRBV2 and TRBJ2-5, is EPEVTQTPSHQVTQMGQEVILRCVPISNHLYFYWYRQILGQKVEFLVSFYNNEISEKSEIFDDQFSVERPDGSNFTLKIRSTKLEDSAMYFCASGTGGTEQYFGPGTRLLVL.

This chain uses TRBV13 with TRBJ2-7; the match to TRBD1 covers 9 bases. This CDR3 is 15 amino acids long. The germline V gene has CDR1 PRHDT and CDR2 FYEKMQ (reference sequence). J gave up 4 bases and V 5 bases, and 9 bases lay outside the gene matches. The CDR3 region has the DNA TGTGCCAGCAGCGACGCCGGGACAGGGTATTACGAGCAGTACTTC. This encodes CASSDAGTGYYEQYF.

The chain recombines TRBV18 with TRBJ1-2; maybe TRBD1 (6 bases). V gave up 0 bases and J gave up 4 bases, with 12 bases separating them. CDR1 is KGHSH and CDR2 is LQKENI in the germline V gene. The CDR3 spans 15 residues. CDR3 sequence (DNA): TGTGCCAGCTCACCACCAGGGCGACAGGCCTATGGCTACACCTTC. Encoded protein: CASSPPGRQAYGYTF.

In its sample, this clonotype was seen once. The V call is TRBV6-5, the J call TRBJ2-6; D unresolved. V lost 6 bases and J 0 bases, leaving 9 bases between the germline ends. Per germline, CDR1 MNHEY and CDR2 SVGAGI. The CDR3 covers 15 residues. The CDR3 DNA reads TGTGCCAGCAGGCCTCCCACCTCTGGGGCCAACGTCCTGACTTTC. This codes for CASRPPTSGANVLTF.

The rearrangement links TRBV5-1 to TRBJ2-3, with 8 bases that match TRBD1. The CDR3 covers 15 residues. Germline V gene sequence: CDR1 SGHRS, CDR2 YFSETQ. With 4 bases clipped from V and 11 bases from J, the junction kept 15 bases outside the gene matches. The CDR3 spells CASSLQGVNGEGQYF. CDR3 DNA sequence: TGCGCCAGCAGCCTACAGGGGGTAAACGGAGAGGGGCAGTATTTT. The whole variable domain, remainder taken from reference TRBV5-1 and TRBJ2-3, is KAGVTQTPRYLIKTRGQQVTLSCSPISGHRSVSWYQQTPGQGLQFLFEYFSETQRNKGNFPGRFSGRQFSNSRSEMNVSTLELGDSALYLCASSLQGVNGEGQYFGPGTRLTVL.

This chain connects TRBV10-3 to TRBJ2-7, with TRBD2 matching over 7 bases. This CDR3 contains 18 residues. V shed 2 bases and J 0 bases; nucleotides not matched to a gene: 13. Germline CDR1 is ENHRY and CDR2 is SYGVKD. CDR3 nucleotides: TGTGCCATCAGTGAGGGGAAGGGAGGGTTCTTGAGCTCCTACGAGCAGTACTTC. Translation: CAISEGKGGFLSSYEQYF.

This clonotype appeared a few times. CDR3 region: CSARGRTRNNEQFF. The CDR3 DNA sequence: TGCAGTGCTAGAGGCAGGACCCGCAACAATGAGCAGTTCTTC. This chain connects TRBV20-1 to TRBJ2-1, with no clear D. V gave up 1 base and J gave up 5 bases, with 12 bases separating them. The CDR3 runs 14 residues. Germline CDR1 is DFQATT and CDR2 is SNEGSKA (reference sequence).